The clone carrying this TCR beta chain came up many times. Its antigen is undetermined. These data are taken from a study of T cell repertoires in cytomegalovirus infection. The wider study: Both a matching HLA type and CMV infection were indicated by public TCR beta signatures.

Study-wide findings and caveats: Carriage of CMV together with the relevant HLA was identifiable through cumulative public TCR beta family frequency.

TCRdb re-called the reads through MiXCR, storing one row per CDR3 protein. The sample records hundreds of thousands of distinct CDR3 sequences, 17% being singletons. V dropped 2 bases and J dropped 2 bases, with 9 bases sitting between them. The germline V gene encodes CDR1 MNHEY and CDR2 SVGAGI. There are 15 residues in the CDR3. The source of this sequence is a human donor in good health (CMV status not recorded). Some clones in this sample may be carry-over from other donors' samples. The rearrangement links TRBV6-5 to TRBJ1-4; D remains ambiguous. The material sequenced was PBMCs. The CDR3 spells CASSYNVATNEKLFF. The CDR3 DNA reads TGTGCCAGCAGTTACAACGTTGCGACTAATGAAAAACTGTTTTTT.